This record concerns one T cell receptor beta chain sequence. Its target is not known. Making the TCR beta libraries involved quantitative 5'-RACE with molecular barcodes. TCRdb used MiXCR to reprocess the 5' RACE reads, holding one entry per CDR3 protein. The table records about 340,000 distinct CDR3 sequences, 20% to 25% of them present only once. These data belong to a study of CD8 T cells in ankylosing spondylitis. General study results and limits: Reportedly, significant enrichment of disease-linked clones occurred in matched ankylosing spondylitis synovial fluid.

Sequenced material: blood, either unsorted or a sorted T cell fraction (not recorded which). The TCR originated in a male donor with ankylosing spondylitis or in good health (not recorded which).

CDR3 loop: CASSLASTGDLSGANVLTF. The CDR3 nucleotides are TGTGCCAGCAGCTTAGCCTCGACAGGGGACCTCTCTGGGGCCAACGTCCTGACTTTC. V and J are TRBV11-1 and TRBJ2-6, with 8 positions matching TRBD1. Germline V lookup: CDR1 SGHAT, CDR2 FQDESV (reference sequence). J gave up 0 bases and V 0 bases, and 7 bases lay outside the gene matches. The CDR3 totals 19 residues.